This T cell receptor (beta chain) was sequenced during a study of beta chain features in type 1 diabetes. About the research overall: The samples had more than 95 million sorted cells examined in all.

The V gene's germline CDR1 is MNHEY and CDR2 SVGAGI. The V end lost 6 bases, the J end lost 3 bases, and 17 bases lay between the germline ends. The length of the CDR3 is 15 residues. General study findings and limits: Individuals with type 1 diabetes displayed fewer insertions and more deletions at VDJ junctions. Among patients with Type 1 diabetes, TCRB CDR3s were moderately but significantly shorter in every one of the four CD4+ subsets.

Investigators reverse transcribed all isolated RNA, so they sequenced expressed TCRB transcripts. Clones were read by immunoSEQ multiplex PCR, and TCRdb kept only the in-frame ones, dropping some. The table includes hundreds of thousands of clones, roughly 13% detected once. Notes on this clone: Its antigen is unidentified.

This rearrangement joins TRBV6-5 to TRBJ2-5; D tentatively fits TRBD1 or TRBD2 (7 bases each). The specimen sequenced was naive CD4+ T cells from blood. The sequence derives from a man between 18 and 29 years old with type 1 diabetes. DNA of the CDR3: TGTGCCAGCAGCCCAGGGGGGGCACGAAAAGAGACCCAGTACTTC. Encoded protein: CASSPGGARKETQYF.